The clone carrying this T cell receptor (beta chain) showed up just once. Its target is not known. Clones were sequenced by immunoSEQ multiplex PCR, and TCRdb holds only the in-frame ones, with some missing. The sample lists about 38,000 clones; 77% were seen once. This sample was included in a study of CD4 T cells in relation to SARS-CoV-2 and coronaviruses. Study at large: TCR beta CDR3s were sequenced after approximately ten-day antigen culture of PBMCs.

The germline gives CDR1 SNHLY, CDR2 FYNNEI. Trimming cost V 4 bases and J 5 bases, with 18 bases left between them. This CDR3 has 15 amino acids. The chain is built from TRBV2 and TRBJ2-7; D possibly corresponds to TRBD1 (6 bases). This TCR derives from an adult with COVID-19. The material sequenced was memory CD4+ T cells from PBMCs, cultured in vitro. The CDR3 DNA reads TGTGCCAGCAGTGCACCGGGACACCAAATGAACGAGCAGTACTTC. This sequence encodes CASSAPGHQMNEQYF.